This TCR beta chain was observed in a study of long-term antiretroviral therapy in people with HIV. Participants with HIV, all of them, were treated in the United States. Survey-level resolution applied to immunoSEQ assay v3.0. Profiled with immunoSEQ multiplex PCR; TCRdb holds only in-frame clones, not every one. The data contain under 15,000 clones, 82% of them singletons. Germline-derived CDR1 and CDR2 are LNHNV and YYDKDF (reference sequence). V lost 1 base and J lost 5; bases outside the gene matches: 11. The CDR3 contains 17 residues. Specimen: unsorted PBMCs, collected around 8 years after starting antiretroviral therapy. V is TRBV15 and J is TRBJ1-5; TRBD1 agrees at 7 bases. The sequence was collected from a middle-aged man with HIV. CDR3 sequence (DNA): TGTGCCACCAGCAGAGCTCGGGACAGCTCACTTGATCAGCCCCAGCATTTT. Translation gives CATSRARDSSLDQPQHF.